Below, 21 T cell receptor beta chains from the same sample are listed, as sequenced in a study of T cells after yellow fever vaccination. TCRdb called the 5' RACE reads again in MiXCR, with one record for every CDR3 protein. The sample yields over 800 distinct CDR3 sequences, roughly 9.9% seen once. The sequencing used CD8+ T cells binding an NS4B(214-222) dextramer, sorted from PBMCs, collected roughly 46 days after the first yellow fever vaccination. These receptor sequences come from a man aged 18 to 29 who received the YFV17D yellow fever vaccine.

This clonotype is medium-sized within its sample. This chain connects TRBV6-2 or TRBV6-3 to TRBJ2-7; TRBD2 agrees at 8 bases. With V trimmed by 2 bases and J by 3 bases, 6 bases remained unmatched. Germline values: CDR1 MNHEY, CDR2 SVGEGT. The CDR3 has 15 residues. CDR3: CASSYLGTSLYEQYV. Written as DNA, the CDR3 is TGTGCCAGCAGTTACCTCGGGACTAGTCTCTACGAGCAGTACGTC.

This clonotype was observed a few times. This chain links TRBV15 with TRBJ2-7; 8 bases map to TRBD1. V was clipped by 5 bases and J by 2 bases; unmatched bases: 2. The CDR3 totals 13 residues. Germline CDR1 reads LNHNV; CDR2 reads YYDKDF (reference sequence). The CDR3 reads CATSGTGPYEQYF. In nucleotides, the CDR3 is TGTGCCACCAGCGGGACAGGTCCCTACGAGCAGTACTTC.

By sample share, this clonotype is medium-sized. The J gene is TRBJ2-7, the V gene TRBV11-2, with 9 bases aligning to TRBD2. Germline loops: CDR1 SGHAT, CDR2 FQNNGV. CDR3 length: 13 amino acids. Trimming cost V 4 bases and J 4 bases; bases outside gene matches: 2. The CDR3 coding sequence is TGTGCCAGCAGCTCTAGCGGGGCGTACGAGCAGTACTTC. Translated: CASSSSGAYEQYF.

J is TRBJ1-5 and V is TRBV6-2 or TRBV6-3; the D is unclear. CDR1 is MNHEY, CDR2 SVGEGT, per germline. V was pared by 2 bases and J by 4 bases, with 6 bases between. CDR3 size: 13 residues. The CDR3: CASSYALNQPQHF. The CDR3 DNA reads TGTGCCAGCAGTTACGCACTTAATCAGCCCCAGCATTTT.

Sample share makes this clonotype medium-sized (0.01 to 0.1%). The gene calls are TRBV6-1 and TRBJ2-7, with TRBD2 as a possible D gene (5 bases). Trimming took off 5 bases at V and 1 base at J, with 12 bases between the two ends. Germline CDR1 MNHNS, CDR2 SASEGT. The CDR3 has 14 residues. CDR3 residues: CASSNGEISYEQYF. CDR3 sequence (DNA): TGTGCCAGCAGTAATGGGGAGATTTCCTACGAGCAGTACTTC.

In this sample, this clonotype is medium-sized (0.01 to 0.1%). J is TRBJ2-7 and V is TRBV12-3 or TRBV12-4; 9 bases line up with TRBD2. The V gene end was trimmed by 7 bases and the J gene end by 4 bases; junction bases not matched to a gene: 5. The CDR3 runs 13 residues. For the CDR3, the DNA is TGTGCCAGCACCCTAGCGGGGACGTACGAGCAGTACTTC. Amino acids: CASTLAGTYEQYF.

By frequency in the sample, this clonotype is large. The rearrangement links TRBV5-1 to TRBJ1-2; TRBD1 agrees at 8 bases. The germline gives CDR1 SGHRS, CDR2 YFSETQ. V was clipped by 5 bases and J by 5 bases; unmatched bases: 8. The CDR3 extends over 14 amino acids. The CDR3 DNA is TGCGCCAGCAGAACGGACAGGGTGAGGTATGGCTACACCTTC. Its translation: CASRTDRVRYGYTF.

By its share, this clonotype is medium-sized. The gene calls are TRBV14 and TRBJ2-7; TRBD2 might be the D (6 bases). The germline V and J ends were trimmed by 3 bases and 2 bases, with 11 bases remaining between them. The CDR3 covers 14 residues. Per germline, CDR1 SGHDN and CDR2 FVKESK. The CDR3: CASSHGGVAYEQYF. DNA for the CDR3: TGTGCCAGCAGCCACGGCGGGGTGGCCTACGAGCAGTACTTC.

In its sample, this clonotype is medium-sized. The CDR3 is CASSTAIGGYGYTF. Here the CDR3 DNA reads TGTGCCAGCAGTACCGCCATAGGCGGCTATGGCTACACCTTC. J is TRBJ1-2 and V is TRBV6-5; D gene ambiguous. The CDR3 totals 14 residues. Germline V gives CDR1 MNHEY, CDR2 SVGAGI. The germline V and J ends were trimmed by 5 bases and 4 bases, with 14 bases remaining between them.

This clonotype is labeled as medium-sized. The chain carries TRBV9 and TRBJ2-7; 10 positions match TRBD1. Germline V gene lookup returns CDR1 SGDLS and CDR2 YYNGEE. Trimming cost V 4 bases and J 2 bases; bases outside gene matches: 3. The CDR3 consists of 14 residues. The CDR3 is CASSRGTGAYEQYF. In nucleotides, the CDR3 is TGTGCCAGCAGCAGAGGGACAGGGGCCTACGAGCAGTACTTC.

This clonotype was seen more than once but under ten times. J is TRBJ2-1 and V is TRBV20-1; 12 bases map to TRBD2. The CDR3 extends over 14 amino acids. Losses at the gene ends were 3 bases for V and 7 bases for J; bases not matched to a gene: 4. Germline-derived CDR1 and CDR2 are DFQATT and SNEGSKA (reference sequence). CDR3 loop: CSASLAGGENEQFF. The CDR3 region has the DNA TGCAGTGCTAGTCTAGCGGGAGGGGAGAATGAGCAGTTCTTC.

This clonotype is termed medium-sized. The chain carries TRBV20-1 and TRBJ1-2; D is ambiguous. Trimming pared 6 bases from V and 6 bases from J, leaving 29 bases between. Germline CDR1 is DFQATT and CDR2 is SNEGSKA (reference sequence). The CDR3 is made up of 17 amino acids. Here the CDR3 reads CSATGTWVIGKGHGYTF. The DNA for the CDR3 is TGCAGTGCCACGGGTACCTGGGTGATCGGCAAAGGTCATGGCTACACCTTC.

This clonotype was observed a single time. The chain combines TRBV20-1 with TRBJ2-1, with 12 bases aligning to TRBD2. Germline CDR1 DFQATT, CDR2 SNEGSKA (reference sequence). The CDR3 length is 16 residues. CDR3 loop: CCSVLPGLAGYNEQFF. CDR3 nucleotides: TGCTGCTCCGTCCTTCCGGGACTAGCGGGTTACAATGAGCAGTTCTTC.

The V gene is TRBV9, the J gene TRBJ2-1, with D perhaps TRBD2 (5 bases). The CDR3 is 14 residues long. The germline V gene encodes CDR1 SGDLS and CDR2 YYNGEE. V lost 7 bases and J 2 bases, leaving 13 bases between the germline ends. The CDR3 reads CASVGGSPYNEQFF. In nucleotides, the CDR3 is TGTGCCAGCGTAGGAGGATCCCCCTACAATGAGCAGTTCTTC.

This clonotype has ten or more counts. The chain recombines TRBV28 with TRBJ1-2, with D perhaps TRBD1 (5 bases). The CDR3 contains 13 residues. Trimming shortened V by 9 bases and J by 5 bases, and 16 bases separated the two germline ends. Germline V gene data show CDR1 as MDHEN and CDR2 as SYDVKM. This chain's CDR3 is CASTPGTAYGYTF. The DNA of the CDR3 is TGTGCCAGTACCCCGGGGACCGCATATGGCTACACCTTC.

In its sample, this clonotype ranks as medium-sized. As DNA, the CDR3 is TGTGCCAGCACCCCGGGGGGCGGTCAGCCCCAGCATTTT. Translated: CASTPGGGQPQHF. The chain uses TRBV27 and TRBJ1-5, with D perhaps matching TRBD1 (6 bases). V shed 7 bases and J shed 6 bases, with 13 bases lying between them. The CDR3 covers 13 residues. Looked up from germline, CDR1 is MNHEY and CDR2 is SMNVEV (reference sequence).

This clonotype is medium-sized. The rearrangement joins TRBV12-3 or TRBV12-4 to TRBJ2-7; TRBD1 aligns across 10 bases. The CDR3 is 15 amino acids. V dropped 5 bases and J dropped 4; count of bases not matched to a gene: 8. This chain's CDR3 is CASSPQGTGAYEQYF. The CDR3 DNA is TGTGCCAGCAGTCCCCAGGGGACAGGGGCATACGAGCAGTACTTC.

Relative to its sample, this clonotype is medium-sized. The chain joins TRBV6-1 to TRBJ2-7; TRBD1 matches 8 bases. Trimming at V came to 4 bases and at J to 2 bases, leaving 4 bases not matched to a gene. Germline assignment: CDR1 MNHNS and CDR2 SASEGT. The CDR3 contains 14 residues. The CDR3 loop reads CASSAGQAAYEQYF. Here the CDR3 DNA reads TGTGCCAGCAGTGCGGGACAGGCCGCCTACGAGCAGTACTTC.

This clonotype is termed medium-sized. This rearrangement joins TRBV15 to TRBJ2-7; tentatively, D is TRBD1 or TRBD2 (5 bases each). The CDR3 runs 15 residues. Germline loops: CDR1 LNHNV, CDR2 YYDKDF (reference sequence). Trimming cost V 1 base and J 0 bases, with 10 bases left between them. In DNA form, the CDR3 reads TGTGCCACCAGCAGAGCGGGGCTCGGCTCCTACGAGCAGTACTTC. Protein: CATSRAGLGSYEQYF.

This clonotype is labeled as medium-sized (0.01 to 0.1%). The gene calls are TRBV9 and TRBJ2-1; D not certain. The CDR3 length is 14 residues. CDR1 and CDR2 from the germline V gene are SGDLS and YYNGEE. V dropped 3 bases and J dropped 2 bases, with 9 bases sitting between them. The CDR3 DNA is TGTGCCAGCAGCGAGGGTTCCCCCTACAATGAGCAGTTCTTC. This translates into CASSEGSPYNEQFF.

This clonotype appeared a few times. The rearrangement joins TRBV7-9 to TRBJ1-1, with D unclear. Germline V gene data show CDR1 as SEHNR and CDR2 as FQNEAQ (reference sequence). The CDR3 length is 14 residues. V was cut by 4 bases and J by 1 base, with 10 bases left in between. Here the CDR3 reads CASSYGSGNTEAFF. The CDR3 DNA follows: TGTGCCAGCAGCTATGGTTCGGGGAACACTGAAGCTTTCTTT.